This T cell receptor beta chain was captured in a study of early T cells in non-severe SARS-CoV-2 infection. General observations from the study: In VDJdb matching, anti-spike CD8 responses were favored while private and CD4 specificities went missing.

Researchers tagged individual cDNA molecules with unique molecular identifiers. TCRdb fed the 5' RACE reads into MiXCR, producing one record per CDR3 protein. This table has roughly 76,000 distinct CDR3 sequences, 9.5% to 15% appearing once. This clonotype was recorded at least ten times. Its antigen is not known. This CDR3 is built from 16 residues. Germline-derived CDR1 and CDR2 are SGHRS and YFSETQ. V dropped 4 bases and J dropped 4; count of bases not matched to a gene: 11. The genes are TRBV5-1 and TRBJ2-5; 9 bases agree with TRBD1. Sequencing used whole blood. This TCR was recovered from an adult who was a healthcare worker with PCR-confirmed SARS-CoV-2 infection or an uninfected control (not recorded which). CDR3 bases: TGCGCCAGCAGCCCGCACGTTGGGGGACAGGGAGAGACCCAGTACTTC. It is translated as CASSPHVGGQGETQYF.